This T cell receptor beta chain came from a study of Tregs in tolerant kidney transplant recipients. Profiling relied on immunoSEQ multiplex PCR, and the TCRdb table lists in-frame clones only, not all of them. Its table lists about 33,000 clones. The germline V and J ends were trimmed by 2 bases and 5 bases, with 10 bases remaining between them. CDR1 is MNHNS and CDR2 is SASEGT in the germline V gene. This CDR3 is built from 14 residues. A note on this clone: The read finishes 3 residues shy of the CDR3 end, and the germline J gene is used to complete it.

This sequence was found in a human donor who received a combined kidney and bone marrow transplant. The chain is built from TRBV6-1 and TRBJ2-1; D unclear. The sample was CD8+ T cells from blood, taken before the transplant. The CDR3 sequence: CASSEIGPNNEQFF. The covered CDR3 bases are TGTGCCAGCAGTGAAATAGGGCCAAACAATGAG.